This TCR beta chain appears in the sequencing data of a study of cytomegalovirus exposure and HLA in healthy donors. Turning to the study itself: Falling in the Caucasian-associated ancestry cluster were about 83% of around 370 genotyped donors.

It was with 60 Vbeta and 13 Jbeta primers that the PCR ran. TCRdb's table, derived via immunoSEQ multiplex PCR, lists solely in-frame clones and lacks some. The data hold 150,000 or so clones, with almost 85% observed a single time. Note on this clone: Its target is unknown.

V gave up 5 bases and J gave up 3 bases, with 19 bases separating them. There are 17 residues in the CDR3. Germline loops: CDR1 MNHEY, CDR2 SMNVEV (reference sequence). The study's findings and limits: In a later analysis, a genetic analysis reported fewer productive-TCR N-insertions in an Asian-associated ancestry cluster than the cohort average. Association of 15,000 to 20,000 TCR beta sequences with HLA alleles was found at 0.05 false discovery rate in a later analysis. 87-base-pair reads could not separate some V segments, including TRBV6-2 and TRBV6-3.

Input material: PBMCs. V is TRBV27 and J is TRBJ1-4; the D gene is possibly TRBD1 (6 bases). The clonotype was recovered from a man under 40 in good health and CMV-seropositive. The CDR3 DNA is TGTGCCAGCAGTACTAAGGGCAGGGGTGTATCTAATGAAAAACTGTTTTTT. Residues: CASSTKGRGVSNEKLFF.